These T cell receptor beta chains were read from a single sample in a study of Ad26.COV2.S vaccination and SARS-CoV-2 variants. Sequenced by immunoSEQ multiplex PCR; TCRdb stores in-frame clones only, minus some. Among some 390,000 clones listed, roughly nine tenths were seen once. Sequenced here: peripheral blood, sampled in a trial of Ad26.COV2.S vaccine versus placebo. These receptors were obtained from a person between 18 and 60 years old who received the Ad26.COV2.S COVID-19 vaccine or a placebo. Both conserved end residues are part of each CDR3. The order of the fields is V gene, J gene, D gene, clone size, CDR3 DNA, CDR3 protein. D genes are given only for firm matches. Clone size is shown for a subset of rows, as once, few, many or a class of expanded clone.

V: TRBV11-2; J: TRBJ1-1; D: TRBD1; size: NA; DNA: TGTGCCAGCAGCCAGACAGGGGTGAACACTGAAGCTTTCTTT; CDR3: CASSQTGVNTEAFF
V: TRBV11-2; J: TRBJ2-7; D: TRBD1; size: NA; DNA: TGTGCCAGCAGCTTAGGGACAGGGAGCTACGAGCAGTACTTC; CDR3: CASSLGTGSYEQYF
V: TRBV2; J: TRBJ1-2; D: NA; size: NA; DNA: TGTGCCAGCAGTGAAGAAGGCAGCGCGGGCGGTGGCTACACCTTC; CDR3: CASSEEGSAGGGYTF
V: TRBV6-6; J: TRBJ1-2; D: NA; size: NA; DNA: TGTGCCACTGGTTGGGGGTTCGACTATGGCTACACCTTC; CDR3: CATGWGFDYGYTF
V: TRBV6-5; J: TRBJ2-3; D: NA; size: NA; DNA: TGTGCCAGCAGTCCGTACAGGGAGACCACAGATACGCAGTATTTT; CDR3: CASSPYRETTDTQYF
V: TRBV7-6; J: TRBJ2-7; D: NA; size: NA; DNA: TGTGCCAGCAGCTTAGCTCTGGTGGCCGAGCAGTACTTC; CDR3: CASSLALVAEQYF
V: TRBV7-2; J: TRBJ1-6; D: TRBD1; size: few; DNA: TGTGCCAGCAGCTTAGCGACAGGGCCGGAACCTTCACCCCTCCACTTT; CDR3: CASSLATGPEPSPLHF
V: TRBV5-1; J: TRBJ1-4; D: TRBD1; size: once; DNA: TGCGCCAGCACTCCGGGAGGGACAGGTGGTGAAAAACTGTTTTTT; CDR3: CASTPGGTGGEKLFF
V: TRBV7-2; J: TRBJ1-1; D: TRBD1; size: NA; DNA: TGTGCCAGCAGCGCTACAGGGGGCGCGAACACTGAAGCTTTCTTT; CDR3: CASSATGGANTEAFF
V: TRBV19; J: TRBJ1-1; D: NA; size: NA; DNA: TGTGCCAGTAGTATAGTACGGAACACTGAAGCTTTCTTT; CDR3: CASSIVRNTEAFF
V: TRBV18; J: TRBJ1-1; D: NA; size: NA; DNA: TGTGCCAGCTCACCAAACTCCCTCCCGGGGGGATTGAACACTGAAGCTTTCTTT; CDR3: CASSPNSLPGGLNTEAFF
V: TRBV27; J: TRBJ2-3; D: NA; size: NA; DNA: TGTGCCAGCAGTTTATCGGGCCAGGGAAGGACAGATACGCAGTATTTT; CDR3: CASSLSGQGRTDTQYF
V: TRBV24-1; J: TRBJ2-3; D: TRBD1; size: NA; DNA: TGTGCCACCAGTGATTCGACCGGGACAGGGGCTGATGATACGCAGTATTTT; CDR3: CATSDSTGTGADDTQYF
V: TRBV11-3; J: TRBJ2-7; D: TRBD2; size: NA; DNA: TGTGCCAGCAGCTTAGGCGGCGGGGGGACCACCTACGAGCAGTACTTC; CDR3: CASSLGGGGTTYEQYF
V: TRBV7-2; J: TRBJ2-5; D: NA; size: NA; DNA: TGTGCCAGCAGCCCTAGCGTGGGAATTGCAAAGACCCAGTACTTC; CDR3: CASSPSVGIAKTQYF
V: TRBV10-3; J: TRBJ1-2; D: NA; size: NA; DNA: TGTGCCATCAGTGACTGGGGGAACTATGGCTACACCTTC; CDR3: CAISDWGNYGYTF
V: TRBV12-3/TRBV12-4; J: TRBJ1-1; D: NA; size: NA; DNA: TGTGCCAGCATTTCGACCGGAACTGAAGCTTTCTTT; CDR3: CASISTGTEAFF
V: TRBV19; J: TRBJ1-2; D: NA; size: NA; DNA: TGTGCCAGTGGTCATGTCGAGGATTATGGCTACACCTTC; CDR3: CASGHVEDYGYTF
V: TRBV2; J: TRBJ1-6; D: NA; size: NA; DNA: TGTGCCAGCAGATTCTCCCATTCAGGGCGTTTCGCCCCCCTCCACTTT; CDR3: CASRFSHSGRFAPLHF
V: TRBV11-2; J: TRBJ2-7; D: NA; size: NA; DNA: TGTGCCAGCAGCTTGAGGGGGGCACTCCCCTACGAGCAGTACTTC; CDR3: CASSLRGALPYEQYF
V: TRBV25-1; J: TRBJ1-6; D: NA; size: few; DNA: TGTGCCAGCGGACCCCGGGACGGGGATAATTCACCCCTCCACTTT; CDR3: CASGPRDGDNSPLHF
V: TRBV7-9; J: TRBJ1-2; D: NA; size: few; DNA: TGTGCCAGCACCAACCCCGGATCGGCGGCCTATGGCTACACCTTC; CDR3: CASTNPGSAAYGYTF
V: TRBV6-4; J: TRBJ1-6; D: NA; size: once; DNA: TGTGCCAGCAGTGGGGATTTATTTTCACCCCTCCACTTT; CDR3: CASSGDLFSPLHF
V: TRBV6-5; J: TRBJ2-7; D: NA; size: NA; DNA: TGTGCCAGCAGGCACTCAAAGTCCTACGAGCAGTACTTC; CDR3: CASRHSKSYEQYF
V: TRBV5-6; J: TRBJ1-3; D: NA; size: NA; DNA: TGTGCCAGCAGCTTGGAAAGGGCCGCCTCTGGAAACACCATATATTTT; CDR3: CASSLERAASGNTIYF